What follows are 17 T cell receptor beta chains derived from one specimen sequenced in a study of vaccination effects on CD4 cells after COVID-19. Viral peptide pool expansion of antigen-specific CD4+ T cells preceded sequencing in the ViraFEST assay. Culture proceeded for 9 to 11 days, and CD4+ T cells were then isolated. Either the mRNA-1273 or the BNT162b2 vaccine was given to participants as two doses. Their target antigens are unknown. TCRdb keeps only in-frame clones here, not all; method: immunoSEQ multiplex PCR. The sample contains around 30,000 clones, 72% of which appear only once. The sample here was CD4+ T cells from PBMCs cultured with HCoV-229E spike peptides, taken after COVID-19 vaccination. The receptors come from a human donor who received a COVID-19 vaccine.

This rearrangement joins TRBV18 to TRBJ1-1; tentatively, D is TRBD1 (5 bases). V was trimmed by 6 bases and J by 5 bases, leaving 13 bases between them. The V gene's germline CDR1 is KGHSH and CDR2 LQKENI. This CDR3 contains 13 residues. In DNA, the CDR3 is TGTGCCAGCTCGAAAGGGGAGGAGACTGAAGCTTTCTTT. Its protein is CASSKGEETEAFF.

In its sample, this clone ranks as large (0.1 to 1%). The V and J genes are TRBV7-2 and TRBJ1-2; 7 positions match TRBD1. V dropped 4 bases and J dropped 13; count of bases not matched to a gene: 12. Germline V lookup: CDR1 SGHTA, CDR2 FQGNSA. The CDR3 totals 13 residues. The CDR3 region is CASSYYIDREVTF. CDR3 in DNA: TGTGCCAGCAGCTACTATATAGACAGGGAAGTCACCTTC.

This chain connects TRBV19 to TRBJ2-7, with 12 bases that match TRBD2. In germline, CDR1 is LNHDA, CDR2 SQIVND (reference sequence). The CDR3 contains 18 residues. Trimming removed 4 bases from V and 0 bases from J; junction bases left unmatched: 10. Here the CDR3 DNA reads TGTGCCAGTAGTACCCAACCAGGACTAGCGGGACACTCCTACGAGCAGTACTTC. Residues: CASSTQPGLAGHSYEQYF.

The CDR3 DNA follows: TGTGCCAGCAGCACCCCCCTCTTGACAGGGGGCAAAAACATTCAGTACTTC. Encoded protein: CASSTPLLTGGKNIQYF. The genes are TRBV21-1 and TRBJ2-4; no DNA check was done on the table's D call, TRBD1. TRBV21-1 is described as a pseudogene. The CDR3 is made up of 17 amino acids.

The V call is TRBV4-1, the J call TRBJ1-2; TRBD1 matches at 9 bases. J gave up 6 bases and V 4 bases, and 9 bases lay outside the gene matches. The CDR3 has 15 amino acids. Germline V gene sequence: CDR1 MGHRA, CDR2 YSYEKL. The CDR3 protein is CASSPPDRGSNGYTF. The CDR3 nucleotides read TGCGCCAGCAGCCCTCCGGACAGGGGAAGTAATGGCTACACCTTC.

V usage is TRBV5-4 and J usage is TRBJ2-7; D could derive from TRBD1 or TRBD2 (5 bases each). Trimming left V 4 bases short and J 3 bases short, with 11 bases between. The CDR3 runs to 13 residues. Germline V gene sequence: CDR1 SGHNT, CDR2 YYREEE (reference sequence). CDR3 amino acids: CASSLTGRYEQYF. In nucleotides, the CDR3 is TGTGCCAGCAGCCTGACGGGACGCTACGAGCAGTACTTC.

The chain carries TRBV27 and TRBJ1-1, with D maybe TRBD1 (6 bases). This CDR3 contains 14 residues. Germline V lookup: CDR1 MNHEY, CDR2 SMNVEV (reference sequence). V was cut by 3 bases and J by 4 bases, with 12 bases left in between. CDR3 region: CASSFTGLTTEAFF. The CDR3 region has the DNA TGTGCCAGCAGTTTTACAGGGTTGACCACTGAAGCTTTCTTT.

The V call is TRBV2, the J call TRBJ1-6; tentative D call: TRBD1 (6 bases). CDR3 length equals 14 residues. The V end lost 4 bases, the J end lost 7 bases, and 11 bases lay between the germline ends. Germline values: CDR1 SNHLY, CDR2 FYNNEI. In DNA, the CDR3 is TGTGCCAGCAGTGTCAGGACAGCGAATTCACCCCTCCACTTT. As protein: CASSVRTANSPLHF.

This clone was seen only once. CDR3 in amino acids: CASSQPTSGVLHNEQFF. The CDR3 DNA follows: TGCGCCAGCAGCCAACCAACTAGCGGGGTCCTCCACAATGAGCAGTTCTTC. This chain links TRBV4-1 with TRBJ2-1; TRBD2 aligns across 10 bases. The trim removed 2 bases at V and 5 bases at J, leaving 9 bases unmatched. This CDR3 has 17 residues. Germline V CDR1 and CDR2: MGHRA, YSYEKL.

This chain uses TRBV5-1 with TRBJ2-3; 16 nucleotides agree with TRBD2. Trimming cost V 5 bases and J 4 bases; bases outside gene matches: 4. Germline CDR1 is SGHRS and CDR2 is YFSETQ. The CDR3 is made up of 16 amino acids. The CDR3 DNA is TGCGCCAGCAGGCTTGGGACTAGCGGGAGGGCAGATACGCAGTATTTT. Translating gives CASRLGTSGRADTQYF.

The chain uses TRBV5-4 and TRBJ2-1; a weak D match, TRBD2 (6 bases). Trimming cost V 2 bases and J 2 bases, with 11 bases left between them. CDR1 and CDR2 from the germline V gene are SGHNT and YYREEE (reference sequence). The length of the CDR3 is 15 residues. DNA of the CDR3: TGTGCCAGCAGCTTAGGCGGGGCGGCCTACAATGAGCAGTTCTTC. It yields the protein CASSLGGAAYNEQFF.

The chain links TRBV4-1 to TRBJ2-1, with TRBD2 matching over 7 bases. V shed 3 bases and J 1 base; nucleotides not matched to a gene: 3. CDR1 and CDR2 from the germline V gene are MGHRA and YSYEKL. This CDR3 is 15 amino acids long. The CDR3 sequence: CASSQASGSYNEQFF. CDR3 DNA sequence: TGCGCCAGCAGCCAGGCTAGCGGATCCTACAATGAGCAGTTCTTC.

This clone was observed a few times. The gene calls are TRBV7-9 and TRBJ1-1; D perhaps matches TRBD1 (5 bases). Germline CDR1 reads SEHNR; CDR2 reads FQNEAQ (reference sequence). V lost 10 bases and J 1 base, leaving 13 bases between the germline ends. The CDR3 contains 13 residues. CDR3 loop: CATQRGGNTEAFF. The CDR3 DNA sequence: TGTGCCACCCAGCGGGGGGGGAACACTGAAGCTTTCTTT.

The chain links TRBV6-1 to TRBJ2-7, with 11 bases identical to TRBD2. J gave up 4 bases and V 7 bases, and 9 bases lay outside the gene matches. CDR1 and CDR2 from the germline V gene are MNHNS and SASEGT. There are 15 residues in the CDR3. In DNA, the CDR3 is TGTGCCAGCATGGCTAGCGGGGGGAGCTTTTACGAGCAGTACTTC. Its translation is CASMASGGSFYEQYF.

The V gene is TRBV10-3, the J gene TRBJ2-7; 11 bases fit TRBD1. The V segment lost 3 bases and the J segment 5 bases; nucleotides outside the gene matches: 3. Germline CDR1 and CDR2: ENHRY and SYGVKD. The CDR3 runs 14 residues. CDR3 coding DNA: TGTGCCATCAGTGATTGGACAGGGGGCGACGAGCAGTACTTC. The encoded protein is CAISDWTGGDEQYF.

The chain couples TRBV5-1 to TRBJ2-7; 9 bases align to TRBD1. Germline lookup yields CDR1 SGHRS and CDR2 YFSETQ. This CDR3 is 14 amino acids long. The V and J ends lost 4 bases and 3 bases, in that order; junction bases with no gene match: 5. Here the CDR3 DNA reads TGCGCCAGCAGCCCGGACAGGGGTGACTACGAGCAGTACTTC. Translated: CASSPDRGDYEQYF.

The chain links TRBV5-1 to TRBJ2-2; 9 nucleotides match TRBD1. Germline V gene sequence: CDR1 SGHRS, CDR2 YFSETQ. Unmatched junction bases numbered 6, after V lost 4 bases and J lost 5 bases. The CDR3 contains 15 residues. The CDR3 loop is CASSMTGGVTGELFF. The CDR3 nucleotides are TGCGCCAGCAGCATGACAGGGGGAGTGACCGGGGAGCTGTTTTTT. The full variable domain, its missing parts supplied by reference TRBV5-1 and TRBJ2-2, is KAGVTQTPRYLIKTRGQQVTLSCSPISGHRSVSWYQQTPGQGLQFLFEYFSETQRNKGNFPGRFSGRQFSNSRSEMNVSTLELGDSALYLCASSMTGGVTGELFFGEGSRLTVL.